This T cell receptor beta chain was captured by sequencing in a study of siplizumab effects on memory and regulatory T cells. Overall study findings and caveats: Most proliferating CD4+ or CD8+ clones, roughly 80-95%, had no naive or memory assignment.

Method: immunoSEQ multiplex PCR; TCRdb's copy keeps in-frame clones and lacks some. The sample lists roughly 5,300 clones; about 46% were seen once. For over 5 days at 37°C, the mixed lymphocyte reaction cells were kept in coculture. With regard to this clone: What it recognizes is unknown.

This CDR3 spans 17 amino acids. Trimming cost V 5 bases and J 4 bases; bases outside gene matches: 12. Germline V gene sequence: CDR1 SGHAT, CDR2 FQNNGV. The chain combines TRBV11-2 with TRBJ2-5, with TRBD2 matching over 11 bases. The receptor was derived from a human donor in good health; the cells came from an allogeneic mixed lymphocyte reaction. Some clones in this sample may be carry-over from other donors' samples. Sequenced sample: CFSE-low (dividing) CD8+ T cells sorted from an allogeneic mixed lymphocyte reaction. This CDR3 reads CASSLITSGSTGETQYF. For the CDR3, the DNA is TGTGCCAGCAGCCTCATCACTAGCGGGAGTACGGGAGAGACCCAGTACTTC.